This T cell receptor beta chain originates from a study of T and B cells in COVID-19 patients. Study background: Recovered patients mostly had mild to moderate COVID-19 managed as outpatients.

Study observations and caveats: Blood from mildly ill patients while symptomatic, and early samples from severe cases, were scarce. Exclusive to the recovered cohort were some 2,300 TCR clusters, 31 of them with low generation probability.

This clonotype was recorded a few times. Its antigen remains unknown. The germline CDR1 and CDR2 sequences are MNHNS and SASEGT. The CDR3 has 14 amino acids. V was clipped by 6 bases and J by 2 bases; unmatched bases: 4. Blood genomic DNA input for TRB amplification was about 240-550 ng. Multiplex PCR with BIOMED2 TRB-A/B primer pools amplified TRB rearrangements. One entry per CDR3 protein, called by TCRdb with MiXCR from the multiplex PCR reads. The table has 20,000 or so distinct CDR3 sequences, 30% to 45% seen once. Sequencing was carried out using blood. The sequence was collected from a human donor with active COVID-19. V usage is TRBV6-1 and J usage is TRBJ1-3; 7 bases align to TRBD1. For the CDR3, the DNA is TGTGCCAGCAGCACGACAGGGACTGGAAACACCATATATTTT. The encoded protein is CASSTTGTGNTIYF.